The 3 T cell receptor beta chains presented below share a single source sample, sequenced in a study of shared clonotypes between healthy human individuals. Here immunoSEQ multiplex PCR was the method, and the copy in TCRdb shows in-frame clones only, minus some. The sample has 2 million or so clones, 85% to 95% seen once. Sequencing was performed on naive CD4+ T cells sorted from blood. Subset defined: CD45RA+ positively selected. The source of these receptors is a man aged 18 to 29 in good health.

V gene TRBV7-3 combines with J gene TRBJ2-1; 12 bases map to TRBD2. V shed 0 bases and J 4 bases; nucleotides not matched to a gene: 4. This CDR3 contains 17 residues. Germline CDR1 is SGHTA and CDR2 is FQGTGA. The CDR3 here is CASSLTPTSGGYNEQFF. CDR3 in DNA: TGTGCCAGCAGCTTAACGCCGACTAGCGGGGGATACAATGAGCAGTTCTTC.

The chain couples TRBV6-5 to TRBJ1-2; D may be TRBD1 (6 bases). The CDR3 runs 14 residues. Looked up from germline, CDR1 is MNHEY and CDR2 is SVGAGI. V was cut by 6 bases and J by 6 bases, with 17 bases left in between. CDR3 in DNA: TGTGCCAGCAGAAAAGCGGGGGGCACCCATGGCTACACCTTC. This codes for CASRKAGGTHGYTF.

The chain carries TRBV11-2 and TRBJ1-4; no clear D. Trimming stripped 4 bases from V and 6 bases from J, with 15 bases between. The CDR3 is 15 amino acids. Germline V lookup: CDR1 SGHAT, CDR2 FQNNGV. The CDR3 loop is CASSSRPNRDEKLFF. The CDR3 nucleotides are TGTGCCAGCAGCTCCCGCCCTAATAGGGATGAAAAACTGTTTTTT.